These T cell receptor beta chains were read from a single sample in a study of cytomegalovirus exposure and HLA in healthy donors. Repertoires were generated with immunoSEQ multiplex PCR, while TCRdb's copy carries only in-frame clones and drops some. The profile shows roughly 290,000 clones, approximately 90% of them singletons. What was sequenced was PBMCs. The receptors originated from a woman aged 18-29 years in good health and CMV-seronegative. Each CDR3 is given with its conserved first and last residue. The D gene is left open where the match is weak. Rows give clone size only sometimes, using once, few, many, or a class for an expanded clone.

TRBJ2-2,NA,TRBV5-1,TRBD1,CASSLFDRGPTGELFF,TGCGCCAGCAGCTTGTTTGATAGGGGGCCCACCGGGGAGCTGTTTTTT
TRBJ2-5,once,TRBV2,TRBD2,CASSEEGLAGGSRTQYF,TGTGCCAGCAGTGAAGAGGGGCTAGCGGGGGGGTCGCGTACCCAGTACTTC
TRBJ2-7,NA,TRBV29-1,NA,CSVEFGAEQYF,TGCAGCGTTGAATTTGGAGCAGAGCAGTACTTC
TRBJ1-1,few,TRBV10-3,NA,CAISEQQMNTEAFF,TGTGCCATCAGTGAGCAACAGATGAACACTGAAGCTTTCTTT
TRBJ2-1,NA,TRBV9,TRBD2,CASSVVERGSYNEQFF,TGTGCCAGCAGCGTAGTGGAGCGGGGCTCCTACAATGAGCAGTTCTTC
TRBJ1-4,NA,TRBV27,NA,CASSPTGPTGEKLFF,TGTGCCAGCAGTCCAACAGGCCCGACTGGGGAAAAACTGTTTTTT
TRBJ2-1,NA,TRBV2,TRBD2,CASNAGGRNEQFF,TGTGCCAGCAACGCGGGGGGGCGTAATGAGCAGTTCTTC
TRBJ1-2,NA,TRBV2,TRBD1,CASSRQGKDYGYTF,TGTGCCAGCAGCCGACAGGGTAAAGACTATGGCTACACCTTC
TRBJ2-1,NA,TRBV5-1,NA,CASSLVGYYNEQFF,TGCGCCAGCAGCTTGGTCGGGTACTACAATGAGCAGTTCTTC
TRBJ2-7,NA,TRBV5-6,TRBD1,CASSAGQGAYEQYF,TGTGCCAGCAGCGCCGGACAGGGGGCCTACGAGCAGTACTTC
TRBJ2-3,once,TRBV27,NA,CASTRGSPSTDTQYF,TGTGCCAGCACCCGAGGCTCTCCTAGCACAGATACGCAGTATTTT
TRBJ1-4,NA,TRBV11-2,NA,CASRPHTGFEEKLFF,TGTGCCAGCAGGCCTCATACAGGGTTTGAGGAAAAACTGTTTTTT
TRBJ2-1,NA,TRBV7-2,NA,CASSLLGGTYNEQFF,TGTGCCAGCAGCTTACTCGGGGGAACCTACAATGAGCAGTTCTTC
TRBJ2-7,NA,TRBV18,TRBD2,CASSRASGGYEQYF,TGTGCCAGCTCCCGGGCTAGCGGGGGGTACGAGCAGTACTTC
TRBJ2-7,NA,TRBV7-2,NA,CASSSTYEQYF,TGTGCCAGCAGCTCCACCTACGAGCAGTACTTC
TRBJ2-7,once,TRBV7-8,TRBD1,CASSPFGTGDSYEQYF,TGTGCCAGCAGCCCGTTTGGGACAGGTGATTCCTACGAGCAGTACTTC
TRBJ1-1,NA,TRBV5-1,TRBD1,CASSLGDRGWTEAFF,TGCGCCAGCAGCTTGGGTGACAGGGGGTGGACTGAAGCTTTCTTT
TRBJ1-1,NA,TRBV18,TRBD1,CASSQGAGTEAFF,TGTGCCAGCTCCCAGGGGGCAGGCACTGAAGCTTTCTTT
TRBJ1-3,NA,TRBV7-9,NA,CASSSSQGSGNTIYF,TGTGCCAGCAGCTCCAGCCAGGGCTCTGGAAACACCATATATTTT
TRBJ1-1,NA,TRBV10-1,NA,CASRYSMNTEAFF,TGCGCCAGCCGCTACAGTATGAACACTGAAGCTTTCTTT
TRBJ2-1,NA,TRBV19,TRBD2,CASRHRGGPIYNEQFF,TGTGCCAGTAGACACCGCGGGGGGCCGATCTACAATGAGCAGTTCTTC
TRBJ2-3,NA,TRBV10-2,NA,CASSPQGTQYF,TGCGCCAGCAGCCCACAGGGTACGCAGTATTTT
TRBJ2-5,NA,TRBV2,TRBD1,CATQPGQGPETQYF,TGTGCCACCCAGCCGGGACAGGGGCCAGAGACCCAGTACTTC
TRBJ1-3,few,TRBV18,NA,CASSPFSGSSSGNTIYF,TGTGCCAGCTCACCATTTTCAGGGTCCAGCTCTGGAAACACCATATATTTT
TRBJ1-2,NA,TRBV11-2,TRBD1,CASSLFGGGQGGYTF,TGTGCCAGCAGCTTATTCGGAGGAGGACAGGGAGGCTACACCTTC
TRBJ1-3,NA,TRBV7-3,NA,CASSLTAPSTGGNTIYF,TGTGCCAGCAGCTTAACGGCCCCCTCGACAGGTGGAAACACCATATATTTT
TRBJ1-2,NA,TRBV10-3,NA,CAISEQGQGGYTF,TGTGCCATCAGTGAACAGGGCCAAGGGGGCTACACCTTC
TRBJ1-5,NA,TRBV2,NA,CASSGGGAVSNQPQHF,TGTGCCAGCAGTGGGGGGGGCGCGGTTAGCAATCAGCCCCAGCATTTT
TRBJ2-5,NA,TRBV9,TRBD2,CASSVGTSGGIQETQYF,TGTGCCAGCAGCGTAGGGACTAGCGGGGGGATCCAAGAGACCCAGTACTTC
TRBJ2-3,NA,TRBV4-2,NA,CASSQDSDTQYF,TGTGCCAGCAGCCAAGATTCGGATACGCAGTATTTT
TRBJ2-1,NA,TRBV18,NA,CASSLSQGFSSYNEQFF,TGTGCCAGCTCGCTTTCTCAGGGTTTCAGCTCCTACAATGAGCAGTTCTTC
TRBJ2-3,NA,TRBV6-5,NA,CASSYKAEDTQYF,TGTGCCAGCAGTTACAAAGCGGAAGATACGCAGTATTTT
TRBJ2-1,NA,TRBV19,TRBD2,CASTPSGGAYNEQFF,TGTGCCAGTACTCCGAGCGGGGGGGCGTACAATGAGCAGTTCTTC
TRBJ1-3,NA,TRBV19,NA,CATQALSGNTIYF,TGTGCCACCCAGGCTCTCTCTGGAAACACCATATATTTT
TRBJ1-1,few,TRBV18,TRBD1,CASSTGTGVTEAFF,TGTGCCAGCTCAACCGGGACAGGGGTGACTGAAGCTTTCTTT
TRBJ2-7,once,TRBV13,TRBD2,CASSSPGLEHEQYF,TGTGCCAGCAGTTCTCCGGGACTAGAACACGAGCAGTACTTC
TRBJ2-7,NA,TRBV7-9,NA,CASSLPVADYEQYF,TGTGCCAGCAGCTTACCGGTAGCCGACTACGAGCAGTACTTC
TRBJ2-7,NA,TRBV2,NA,CASSETLLSYEQYF,TGTGCCAGCAGTGAAACTCTACTAAGCTACGAGCAGTACTTC
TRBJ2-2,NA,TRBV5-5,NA,CASSLQSQGNTGELFF,TGTGCCAGCAGCTTGCAGAGTCAGGGTAACACCGGGGAGCTGTTTTTT
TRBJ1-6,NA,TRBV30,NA,CAWKRHEPYSPLHF,TGTGCCTGGAAACGACACGAACCATATTCACCCCTCCACTTT
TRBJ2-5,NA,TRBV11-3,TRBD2,CASSLRYGEGGETQYF,TGTGCCAGCAGCTTACGCTACGGGGAGGGAGGGGAGACCCAGTACTTC
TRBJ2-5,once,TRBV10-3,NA,CAISPQGTGTQYF,TGTGCCATCAGTCCACAGGGTACGGGGACCCAGTACTTC
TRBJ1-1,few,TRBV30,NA,CAWSVRSRMNTEAFF,TGTGCCTGGAGTGTGAGGTCCCGGATGAACACTGAAGCTTTCTTT
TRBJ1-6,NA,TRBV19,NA,CASSEDSTNSPLHF,TGTGCCAGTAGTGAGGACAGCACGAATTCACCCCTCCACTTT
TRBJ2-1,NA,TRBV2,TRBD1,CASQEGITGQGARQFF,TGTGCCAGCCAGGAGGGAATTACGGGACAGGGGGCCCGGCAGTTCTTC
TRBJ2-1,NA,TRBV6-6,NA,CASSYSPSWDEQFF,TGTGCCAGCAGTTACTCCCCTAGCTGGGATGAGCAGTTCTTC
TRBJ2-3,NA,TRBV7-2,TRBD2,CASSLGGGGGDTQYF,TGTGCCAGCAGCTTAGGCGGGGGTGGTGGCGATACGCAGTATTTT
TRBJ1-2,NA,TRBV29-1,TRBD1,CSVEYRPGQGARGYTF,TGCAGCGTTGAATACAGACCGGGACAGGGGGCGCGTGGCTACACCTTC
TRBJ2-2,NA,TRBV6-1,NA,CASSEASLKGTGELFF,TGTGCCAGCAGTGAAGCGTCCCTCAAGGGGACCGGGGAGCTGTTTTTT
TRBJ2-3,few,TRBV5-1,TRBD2,CASSPTSGDTDTQYF,TGCGCCAGCAGCCCGACTAGCGGGGACACAGATACGCAGTATTTT
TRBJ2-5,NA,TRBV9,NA,CASSPREETQYF,TGTGCCAGCAGCCCCAGGGAAGAGACCCAGTACTTC
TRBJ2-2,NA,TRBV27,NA,CASSPVPGATGELFF,TGTGCCAGCTCCCCGGTCCCAGGGGCCACCGGGGAGCTGTTTTTT
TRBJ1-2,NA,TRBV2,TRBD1,CASSPGTGGRGYTF,TGTGCCAGCAGCCCAGGGACAGGGGGCCGAGGCTACACCTTC